This T cell receptor (beta chain) was sequenced for a study of identical twins. Study-wide results and caveats: Cross-sectional statistical analysis, not tracking of the same donors, underpinned the conclusions.

With template switching, a universal primer site was added, and the cDNA carried unique molecular identifiers. TCRdb called the 5' RACE reads again in MiXCR, with one record for every CDR3 protein. The sample includes 1.5 million to 2 million distinct CDR3 sequences, roughly 35% seen only once; the top ten take approximately 0.29%. This clonotype has a handful of counts. The antigen remains undetermined. The source of this sequence is a newborn girl in good health. The sample taken for sequencing was cord blood.

CDR3 DNA: TGCAGCCCCGGACATCTAGCCAAAAACATTCAGTACTTC. Protein: CSPGHLAKNIQYF. The V gene is TRBV20-1, the J gene TRBJ2-4; TRBD1 might be the D (5 bases). The CDR3 spans 13 residues. In germline, CDR1 is DFQATT, CDR2 SNEGSKA (reference sequence).